This T cell receptor (beta chain) emerged from a study of Ad26.COV2.S vaccination and SARS-CoV-2 variants. Regarding the study as a whole: Vaccinated individuals (as opposed to placebo recipients) had higher spike-specific TCR breadth. Similar non-spike TCR breadth was seen in vaccine and placebo recipients. Reports say spike-specific CD8+ and CD4+ T cell responses covered substantial breadth after vaccination. Using TCR breadth and depth analyses may have led to underestimated total T cell responses.

Germline lookup yields CDR1 SGHRS and CDR2 YFSETQ. The CDR3 loop spans 13 amino acids. The trim removed 4 bases at V and 10 bases at J, leaving 7 bases unmatched. As for this clone: Antigen: not known.

Method: immunoSEQ multiplex PCR; TCRdb's copy keeps in-frame clones and lacks some. The table includes hundreds of thousands of clones, under 95% detected once. This TCR derives from a human donor who had recovered from COVID-19. The chain uses TRBV5-1 and TRBJ1-4; 7 nucleotides match TRBD1. Sample: peripheral blood, taken after recovery from COVID-19. CDR3 sequence: CASSPQGEGKLFF. Here the CDR3 DNA reads TGCGCCAGCAGCCCCCAGGGGGAGGGAAAACTGTTTTTT.